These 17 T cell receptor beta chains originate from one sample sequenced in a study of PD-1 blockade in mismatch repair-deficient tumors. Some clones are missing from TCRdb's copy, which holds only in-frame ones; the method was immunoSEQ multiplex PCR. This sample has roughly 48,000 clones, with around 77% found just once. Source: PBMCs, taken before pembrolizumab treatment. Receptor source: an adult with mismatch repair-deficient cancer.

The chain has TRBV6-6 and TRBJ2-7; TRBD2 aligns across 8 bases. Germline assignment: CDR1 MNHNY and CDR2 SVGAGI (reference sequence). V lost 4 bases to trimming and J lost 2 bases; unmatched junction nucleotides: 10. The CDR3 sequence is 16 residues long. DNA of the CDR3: TGTGCCAGCAGTTTTCCTCGGGAGGGGGACCCCTACGAGCAGTACTTC. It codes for CASSFPREGDPYEQYF.

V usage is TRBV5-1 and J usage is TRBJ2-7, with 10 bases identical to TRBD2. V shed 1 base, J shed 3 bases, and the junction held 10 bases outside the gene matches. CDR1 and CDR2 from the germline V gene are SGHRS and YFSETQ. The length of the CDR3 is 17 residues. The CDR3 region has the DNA TGCGCCAGCAGCTTGATACTAGCGGGAACTCCCGTCTACGAGCAGTACTTC. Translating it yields CASSLILAGTPVYEQYF.

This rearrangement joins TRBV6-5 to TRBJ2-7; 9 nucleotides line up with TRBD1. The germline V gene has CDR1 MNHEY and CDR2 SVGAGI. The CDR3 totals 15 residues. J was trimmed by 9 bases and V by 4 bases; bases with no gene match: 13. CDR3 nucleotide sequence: TGTGCCAGCAGTTCCCCGGGACAGGGAAAAGACGGGCAGTACTTC. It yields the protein CASSSPGQGKDGQYF.

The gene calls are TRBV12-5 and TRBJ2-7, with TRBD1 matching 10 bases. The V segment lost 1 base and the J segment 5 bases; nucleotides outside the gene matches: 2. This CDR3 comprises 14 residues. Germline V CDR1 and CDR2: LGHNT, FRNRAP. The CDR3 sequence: CASGLGQGAHEQYF. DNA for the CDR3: TGTGCTAGTGGTTTGGGACAGGGGGCCCACGAGCAGTACTTC.

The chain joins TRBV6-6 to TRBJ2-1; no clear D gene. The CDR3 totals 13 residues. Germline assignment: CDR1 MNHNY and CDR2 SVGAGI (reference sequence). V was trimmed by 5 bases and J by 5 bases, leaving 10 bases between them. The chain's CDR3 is CASSQIDDNEQFF. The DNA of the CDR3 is TGTGCCAGCAGTCAAATCGACGACAATGAGCAGTTCTTC.

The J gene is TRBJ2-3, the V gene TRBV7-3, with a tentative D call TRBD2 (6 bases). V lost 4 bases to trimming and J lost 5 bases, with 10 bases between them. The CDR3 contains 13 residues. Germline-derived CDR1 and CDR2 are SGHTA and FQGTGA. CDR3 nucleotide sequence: TGTGCCAGCAGCTACAGACTAGAAGATACGCAGTATTTT. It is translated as CASSYRLEDTQYF.

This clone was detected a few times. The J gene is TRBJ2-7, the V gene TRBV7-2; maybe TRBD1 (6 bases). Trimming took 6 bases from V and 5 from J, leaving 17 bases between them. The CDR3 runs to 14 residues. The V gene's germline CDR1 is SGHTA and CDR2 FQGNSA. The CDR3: CASRGFGTSHEQYF. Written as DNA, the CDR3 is TGTGCCAGCAGAGGGTTCGGGACATCCCACGAGCAGTACTTC.

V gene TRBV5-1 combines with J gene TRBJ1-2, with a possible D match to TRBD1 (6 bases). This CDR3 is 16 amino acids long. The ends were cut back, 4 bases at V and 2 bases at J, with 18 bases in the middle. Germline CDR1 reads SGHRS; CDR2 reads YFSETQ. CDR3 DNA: TGCGCCAGCAGCGAAACAGTGGGGACACAGAACTATGGCTACACCTTC. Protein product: CASSETVGTQNYGYTF.

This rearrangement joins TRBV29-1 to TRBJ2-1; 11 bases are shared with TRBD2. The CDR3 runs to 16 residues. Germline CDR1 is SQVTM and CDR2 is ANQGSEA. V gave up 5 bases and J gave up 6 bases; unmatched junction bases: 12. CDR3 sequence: CSVRLAGGPGANEQFF. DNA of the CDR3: TGCAGCGTTCGATTAGCGGGAGGGCCGGGAGCCAATGAGCAGTTCTTC.

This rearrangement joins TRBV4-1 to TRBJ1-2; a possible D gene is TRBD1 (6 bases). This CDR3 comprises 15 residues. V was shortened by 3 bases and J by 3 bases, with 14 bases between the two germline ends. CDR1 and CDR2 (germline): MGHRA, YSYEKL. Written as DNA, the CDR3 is TGCGCCAGCAGCCAGGGGCCAGGGGCCTACTATGGCTACACCTTC. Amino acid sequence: CASSQGPGAYYGYTF.

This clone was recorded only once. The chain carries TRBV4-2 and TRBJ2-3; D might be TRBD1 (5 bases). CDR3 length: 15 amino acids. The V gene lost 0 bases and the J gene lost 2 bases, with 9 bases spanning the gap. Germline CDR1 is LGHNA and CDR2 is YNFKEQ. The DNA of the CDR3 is TGTGCCAGCAGCCAAGACGGACAACCCACAGATACGCAGTATTTT. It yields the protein CASSQDGQPTDTQYF.

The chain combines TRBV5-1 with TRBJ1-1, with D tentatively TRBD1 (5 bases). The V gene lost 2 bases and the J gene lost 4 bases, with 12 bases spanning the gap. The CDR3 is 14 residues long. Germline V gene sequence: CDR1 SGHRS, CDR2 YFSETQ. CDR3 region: CASSFGGAGTEAFF. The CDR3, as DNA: TGCGCCAGCAGCTTCGGAGGGGCGGGCACTGAAGCTTTCTTT.

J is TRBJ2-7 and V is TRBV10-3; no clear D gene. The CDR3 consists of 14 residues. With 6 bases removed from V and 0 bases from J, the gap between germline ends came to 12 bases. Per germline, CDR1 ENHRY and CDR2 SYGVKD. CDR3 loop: CAIRPGDSSYEQYF. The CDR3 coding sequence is TGTGCCATCAGGCCGGGCGATTCCTCCTACGAGCAGTACTTC.

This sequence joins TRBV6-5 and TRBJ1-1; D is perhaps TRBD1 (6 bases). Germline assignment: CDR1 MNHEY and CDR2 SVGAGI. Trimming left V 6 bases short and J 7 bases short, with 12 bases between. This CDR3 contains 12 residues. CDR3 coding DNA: TGTGCCAGCAGGCAAGGACAGATTGAAGCTTTCTTT. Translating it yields CASRQGQIEAFF.

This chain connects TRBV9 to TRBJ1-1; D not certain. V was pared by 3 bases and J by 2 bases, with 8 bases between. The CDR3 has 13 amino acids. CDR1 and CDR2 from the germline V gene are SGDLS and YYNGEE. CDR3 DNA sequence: TGTGCCAGCAGCGCGACGGCTAACACTGAAGCTTTCTTT. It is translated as CASSATANTEAFF.

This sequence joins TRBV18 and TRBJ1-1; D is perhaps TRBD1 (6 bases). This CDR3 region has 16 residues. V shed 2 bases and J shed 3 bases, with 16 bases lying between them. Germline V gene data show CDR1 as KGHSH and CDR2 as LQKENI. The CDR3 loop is CASSPLGAILDTEAFF. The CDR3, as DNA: TGTGCCAGCTCACCATTGGGGGCAATTCTGGACACTGAAGCTTTCTTT.

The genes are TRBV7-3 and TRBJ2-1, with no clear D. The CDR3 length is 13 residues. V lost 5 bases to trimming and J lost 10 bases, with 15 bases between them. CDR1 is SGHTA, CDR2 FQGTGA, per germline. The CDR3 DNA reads TGTGCCAGCAGCCTGATGGCCGGCAAAGAGCAGTTCTTC. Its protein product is CASSLMAGKEQFF.